This T cell receptor beta chain originates from a study of cytomegalovirus exposure and HLA in healthy donors. Primers included in the PCR were 60 Vbeta and 13 Jbeta primers. Only in-frame clones appear in the TCRdb table, and some are missing; sequencing was by immunoSEQ multiplex PCR. In the table there are about 200,000 clones, roughly 80% of which are singletons. From germline, CDR1 is SGHRS and CDR2 YFSETQ. Trimming took 2 bases from V and 4 from J; bases not matched to a gene: 3. The CDR3 loop spans 15 amino acids. V usage is TRBV5-1 and J usage is TRBJ1-4, with 9 bases that match TRBD1. The sample comprised PBMCs. The clonotype originates from a man aged 30-40 years in good health and CMV-seronegative. CDR3 in DNA: TGCGCCAGCAGCTTTAGGACAGGGGATAATGAAAAACTGTTTTTT. Protein sequence: CASSFRTGDNEKLFF. The full variable domain, in which reference TRBV5-1 and TRBJ1-4 provide the parts outside the CDR3, is KAGVTQTPRYLIKTRGQQVTLSCSPISGHRSVSWYQQTPGQGLQFLFEYFSETQRNKGNFPGRFSGRQFSNSRSEMNVSTLELGDSALYLCASSFRTGDNEKLFFGSGTQLSVL.